This TCR beta chain was obtained from a study of regulatory T cells in long-lasting Graves disease. Indicated time point: persistent/refractory GD, antithyroid drugs over 5 years with positive TRAb. Extracted RNA from PBMCs served as the source of the TCR library. Researchers made TCR beta libraries by using iRepertoire HTBI primers and running Arm-PCR on CDR3 regions. Via MiXCR, TCRdb re-called the multiplex PCR reads, giving one row per CDR3 protein. Of about 470,000 distinct CDR3 sequences detected, 20% appear once; the ten largest clones hold over 7.5%. The TCR originated in a female donor with Graves disease. The sequencing used peripheral blood mononuclear cells (PBMCs), collected when the disease was refractory, from a patient treated with antithyroid drugs.

The CDR3 loop reads CASRDGVKGAKKYF. The CDR3 DNA sequence: TGTGCCAGCAGGGATGGGGTCAAAGGGGCCAAAAAGTATTTT. The rearrangement uses TRBV12-3 or TRBV12-4 and TRBJ2-3, with D maybe TRBD1 (5 bases). CDR3 length equals 14 residues. Trimming removed 6 bases from V and 13 bases from J, with 23 bases in between.